This T cell receptor beta chain is drawn from a study of monozygotic twins with inflammatory bowel disease. The CDR3 is 13 residues long. CDR1 is MNHEY and CDR2 is SVGAGI in the germline V gene. Each donor had more than 2 ml of blood drawn. Template switching appended UMIs that held a 6-nucleotide sample barcode. TCRdb reworked the 5' RACE reads into one entry per CDR3 protein, no DNA. This repertoire includes 110,000 or so distinct CDR3 sequences. The chain couples TRBV6-5 to TRBJ2-1; TCRdb outputs TRBD1, but without DNA this stays unchecked. Material for sequencing was blood. This clonotype originated in a human donor with ulcerative colitis or Crohn's disease, or a healthy co-twin of an affected twin (not recorded which). CDR3 residues: CASSLRAHNEQFF.